This T cell receptor beta chain was retrieved from a study of sequential checkpoint blockade in melanoma. Study in general: Randomization was 1:1 between first-line nivolumab→ipilimumab and ipilimumab→nivolumab. Both treatment sequences were followed by maintenance nivolumab.

V trimming: 3 bases; J trimming: 2 bases; junction bases outside the gene matches: 2. The CDR3 extends over 15 amino acids. CDR1 and CDR2 from the germline V gene are LGHNA and YSLEER. Clones were read by immunoSEQ multiplex PCR, and TCRdb kept only the in-frame ones, dropping some. Counted here are about 15,000 clones, over 60% occurring once; the ten biggest clones make up approximately 30%. The treatment: randomized to nivolumab then ipilimumab (arm A) or the reverse (arm B). Patients had received no earlier DNA-damaging chemotherapy. Sorted cells were live CD3+CD8+, lacking CD19 and CD56, from PBMCs.

The material sequenced was CD8+ T cells sorted from blood (inferred from file names), taken from a patient given nivolumab and ipilimumab in sequence. This clonotype was sampled from a human donor with melanoma. This chain connects TRBV4-3 to TRBJ2-7, with TRBD2 matching 12 bases. CDR3 amino acids: CASSQRLAGAYEQYF. The CDR3, as DNA: TGCGCCAGCAGCCAGAGACTAGCGGGAGCCTACGAGCAGTACTTC.